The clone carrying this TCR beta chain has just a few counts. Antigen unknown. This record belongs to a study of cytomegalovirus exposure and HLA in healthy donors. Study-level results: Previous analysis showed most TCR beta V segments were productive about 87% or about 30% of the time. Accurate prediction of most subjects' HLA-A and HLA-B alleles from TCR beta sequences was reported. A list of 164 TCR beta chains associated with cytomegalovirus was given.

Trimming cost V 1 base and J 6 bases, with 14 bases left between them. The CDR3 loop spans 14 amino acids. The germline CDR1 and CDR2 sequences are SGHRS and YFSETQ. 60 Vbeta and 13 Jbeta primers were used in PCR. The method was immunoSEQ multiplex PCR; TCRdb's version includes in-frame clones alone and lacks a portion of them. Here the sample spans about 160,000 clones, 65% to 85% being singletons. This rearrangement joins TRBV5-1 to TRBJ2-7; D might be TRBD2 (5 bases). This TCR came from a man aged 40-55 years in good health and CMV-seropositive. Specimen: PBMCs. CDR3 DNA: TGCGCCAGCAGCTTGAATCCCCCGGCGGGCGAGCAGTACTTC. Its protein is CASSLNPPAGEQYF.